These 32 T cell receptor beta chains were sequenced from one sample in a study of blood T cell repertoires in COVID-19. The protocol was immunoSEQ multiplex PCR, while the TCRdb copy is restricted to in-frame clones and leaves out a portion. The sample holds 300,000 to 400,000 clones, around 86% seen once. Sequencing used peripheral blood. The source of these receptors is a human donor in a cohort sampled during active COVID-19.

This clone came up a few times. V and J are TRBV5-5 and TRBJ1-1, with TRBD1 matching 8 bases. The CDR3 is made up of 17 amino acids. Germline V gene sequence: CDR1 SGHKS, CDR2 YYEKEE (reference sequence). With V trimmed by 1 base and J by 0 bases, 8 bases remained unmatched. This CDR3 reads CASSLNTGGAMNTEAFF. The CDR3 bases are TGTGCCAGCAGCTTGAACACAGGGGGGGCGATGAACACTGAAGCTTTCTTT.

DNA for the CDR3: TGTGCCAGCAGCCTAGCGGGGTGGCAAGATACGCAGTATTTT. It translates to CASSLAGWQDTQYF. The rearrangement joins TRBV2 to TRBJ2-3, with 9 bases aligning to TRBD2. The germline CDR1 and CDR2 sequences are SNHLY and FYNNEI. The CDR3 runs 14 residues. The ends lost 6 bases at V and 5 bases at J; junction bases unmatched: 6.

The V and J genes are TRBV19 and TRBJ1-1, with D perhaps matching TRBD1 (5 bases). This CDR3 contains 14 residues. Germline loops: CDR1 LNHDA, CDR2 SQIVND (reference sequence). V was trimmed by 0 bases and J by 1 base, leaving 6 bases between them. CDR3 nucleotides: TGTGCCAGTAGTATAGACGGGGGGAACACTGAAGCTTTCTTT. Translated: CASSIDGGNTEAFF.

The V call is TRBV3-1 (or the pseudogene TRBV3-2), the J call TRBJ1-1; possibly TRBD1 for D (5 bases). Trimming stripped 2 bases from V and 7 bases from J, with 8 bases between. The CDR3 runs to 12 residues. CDR1 is LGHDT, CDR2 YNNKEL, per germline (reference sequence). CDR3 residues: CASSQRQFEAFF. The CDR3 DNA reads as TGTGCCAGCAGCCAAAGACAGTTTGAAGCTTTCTTT.

The rearrangement uses TRBV19 and TRBJ2-7, with TRBD1 matching over 7 bases. Per the germline V gene, CDR1 is LNHDA and CDR2 is SQIVND (reference sequence). Trimming at V came to 4 bases and at J to 4 bases, leaving 4 bases not matched to a gene. This CDR3 spans 13 amino acids. The CDR3 DNA reads as TGTGCCAGTAGTAGACAGGGCGGTTACGAGCAGTACTTC. Protein sequence: CASSRQGGYEQYF.

CDR3 loop: CASSIGEGLETQYF. In DNA form, the CDR3 reads TGTGCCAGTAGTATTGGTGAGGGTTTAGAGACCCAGTACTTC. The chain recombines TRBV19 with TRBJ2-5, with a possible D match to TRBD2 (5 bases). Germline CDR1 is LNHDA and CDR2 is SQIVND (reference sequence). Deletions cut 3 bases from V and 4 bases from J, with 12 bases between. The CDR3 runs 14 residues.

The V call is TRBV5-6, the J call TRBJ2-7; D is uncertain. Germline V lookup: CDR1 SGHDT, CDR2 YYEEEE. Trimming removed 0 bases at V and 0 bases at J, with 10 bases between. This CDR3 is built from 15 residues. CDR3 DNA: TGTGCCAGCAGCTTGGGGAGAGGCAGCTCCTACGAGCAGTACTTC. Protein: CASSLGRGSSYEQYF.

This chain joins TRBV10-3 and TRBJ2-3; 7 bases agree with TRBD2. V dropped 2 bases and J dropped 2; count of bases not matched to a gene: 7. The CDR3 loop spans 16 amino acids. In germline, CDR1 is ENHRY, CDR2 SYGVKD. DNA for the CDR3: TGTGCCATCAGTGAGCTGCTAGCGGATTACACAGATACGCAGTATTTT. It specifies CAISELLADYTDTQYF.

The chain is built from TRBV11-2 and TRBJ2-5; 11 bases are a match to TRBD2. The J segment lost 2 bases and the V segment lost 2 bases, leaving 10 bases of the junction unmatched. Germline V lookup: CDR1 SGHAT, CDR2 FQNNGV. This CDR3 has 18 residues. As DNA, the CDR3 is TGTGCCAGCAGCTTATTCCCCCCCGGGACTAGCGGTCAAGAGACCCAGTACTTC. Its translation is CASSLFPPGTSGQETQYF. The variable domain in full, with the rest retrieved from reference TRBV11-2 and TRBJ2-5, is EAGVAQSPRYKIIEKRQSVAFWCNPISGHATLYWYQQILGQGPKLLIQFQNNGVVDDSQLPKDRFSAERLKGVDSTLKIQPAKLEDSAVYLCASSLFPPGTSGQETQYFGPGTRLLVL.

J is TRBJ2-2 and V is TRBV11-2; D is possibly TRBD2 (6 bases). Germline-derived CDR1 and CDR2 are SGHAT and FQNNGV. Trimming took 5 bases from V and 6 from J, leaving 13 bases between them. CDR3 length equals 14 residues. In nucleotides, the CDR3 is TGTGCCAGCAGCGACCCGGGCGGGGCCGGGGAGCTGTTTTTT. Translation gives CASSDPGGAGELFF. The full variable domain, rest sourced from reference TRBV11-2 and TRBJ2-2, is EAGVAQSPRYKIIEKRQSVAFWCNPISGHATLYWYQQILGQGPKLLIQFQNNGVVDDSQLPKDRFSAERLKGVDSTLKIQPAKLEDSAVYLCASSDPGGAGELFFGEGSRLTVL.

This chain uses TRBV30 with TRBJ1-5; D uncertain. The germline CDR1 and CDR2 sequences are GTSNPN and SVGIG (reference sequence). The CDR3 is 13 residues long. V gave up 2 bases and J gave up 6 bases, with 11 bases separating them. CDR3 sequence (DNA): TGTGCCTGGAGTAAAAGTGGCGGTCAGCCCCAGCATTTT. It encodes CAWSKSGGQPQHF.

This clone is a singleton in its sample. The rearrangement links TRBV6-5 to TRBJ2-6, with D tentatively TRBD1 (6 bases). This CDR3 region has 15 residues. Germline assignment: CDR1 MNHEY and CDR2 SVGAGI. V was clipped by 6 bases and J by 4 bases, with 13 bases between them. The CDR3 spells CASRTSGAGANVLTF. The CDR3 DNA is TGTGCCAGCAGGACGTCAGGGGCCGGGGCCAACGTCCTGACTTTC.

The gene calls are TRBV30 and TRBJ1-4; the D gene is possibly TRBD1 (5 bases). The CDR3 runs to 14 residues. Germline lookup yields CDR1 GTSNPN and CDR2 SVGIG (reference sequence). With 3 bases removed from V and 3 bases from J, the gap between germline ends came to 11 bases. The CDR3 loop reads CAWSVDRANEKLFF. The CDR3 nucleotides are TGTGCCTGGAGCGTTGACAGAGCTAATGAAAAACTGTTTTTT.

The genes are TRBV9 and TRBJ2-5; 7 positions agree with TRBD2. The CDR3 covers 15 residues. Germline-derived CDR1 and CDR2 are SGDLS and YYNGEE. J gave up 8 bases and V 4 bases, and 14 bases lay outside the gene matches. DNA of the CDR3: TGTGCCAGCAGCCCGAGGGCGGGGGACCTAGTTACCCAGTACTTC. This codes for CASSPRAGDLVTQYF.

This chain uses TRBV2 with TRBJ2-5; tentatively, D is TRBD1 (6 bases). Per germline, CDR1 SNHLY and CDR2 FYNNEI. V was trimmed by 7 bases and J by 4 bases, leaving 16 bases between them. This CDR3 has 14 amino acids. The CDR3: CASMGPGTPETQYF. The CDR3, as DNA: TGTGCCAGCATGGGCCCCGGGACACCAGAGACCCAGTACTTC.

The chain couples TRBV5-5 to TRBJ2-7, with TRBD2 matching 13 bases. The V gene end was trimmed by 0 bases and the J gene end by 3 bases; junction bases not matched to a gene: 9. Germline V gene sequence: CDR1 SGHKS, CDR2 YYEKEE (reference sequence). There are 18 residues in the CDR3. The CDR3 loop reads CASSLVFGTSGDHYEQYF. CDR3 DNA: TGTGCCAGCAGCTTGGTCTTTGGGACTAGCGGGGATCACTACGAGCAGTACTTC.

J is TRBJ2-3 and V is TRBV19; 11 bases align to TRBD2. CDR3 size: 15 residues. The V segment lost 4 bases and the J segment 1 base; nucleotides outside the gene matches: 1. Germline CDR1 LNHDA, CDR2 SQIVND (reference sequence). CDR3 sequence (DNA): TGTGCCAGTAGTACGGGACTAGCGGGCACAGATACGCAGTATTTT. Protein product: CASSTGLAGTDTQYF.

This clone was recorded a few times. V and J are TRBV4-1 and TRBJ1-2; TRBD1 is a possible D gene (5 bases). V lost 0 bases, J lost 4 bases, and 15 bases lay in between. The CDR3 extends over 16 amino acids. In germline, CDR1 is MGHRA, CDR2 YSYEKL. CDR3 in amino acids: CASSQDRQGVGYGYTF. DNA of the CDR3: TGCGCCAGCAGCCAAGATCGTCAGGGCGTCGGCTATGGCTACACCTTC.

The chain has TRBV28 and TRBJ1-6; 9 nucleotides line up with TRBD1. CDR1 MDHEN and CDR2 SYDVKM come from the germline V gene. V lost 6 bases, J lost 9 bases, and 6 bases stayed unmatched. This CDR3 contains 14 residues. Written as DNA, the CDR3 is TGTGCCAGCAGCTTAACAGGGGGCAGTTCACCCCTCCACTTT. The encoded protein is CASSLTGGSSPLHF.

The chain links TRBV28 to TRBJ2-6; tentatively, D is TRBD1 (6 bases). From germline, CDR1 is MDHEN and CDR2 SYDVKM. The CDR3 runs to 17 residues. V was trimmed by 5 bases and J by 0 bases, leaving 14 bases between them. CDR3: CASSPGENLSGANVLTF. The CDR3 nucleotides read TGTGCCAGCAGTCCAGGGGAAAACCTCTCTGGGGCCAACGTCCTGACTTTC.

This clone was counted a few times. The V call is TRBV2, the J call TRBJ2-3; 10 positions agree with TRBD1. The V gene's germline CDR1 is SNHLY and CDR2 FYNNEI. The CDR3 is 14 residues long. V was pared by 4 bases and J by 4 bases, with 2 bases of the junction left unmatched. The CDR3: CASSADRGSDTQYF. The CDR3 coding sequence is TGTGCCAGCAGTGCGGACAGGGGGTCAGATACGCAGTATTTT. The full variable domain, rest sourced from reference TRBV2 and TRBJ2-3, is EPEVTQTPSHQVTQMGQEVILRCVPISNHLYFYWYRQILGQKVEFLVSFYNNEISEKSEIFDDQFSVERPDGSNFTLKIRSTKLEDSAMYFCASSADRGSDTQYFGPGTRLTVL.

The chain couples TRBV7-2 to TRBJ2-7; possible D gene TRBD1, 5 bases. Germline CDR1 SGHTA, CDR2 FQGNSA. Trimming pared 0 bases from V and 6 bases from J, leaving 12 bases between. The CDR3 runs 14 residues. DNA of the CDR3: TGTGCCAGCAGCTTAGCCTACGACAGTTCCGAGCAGTACTTC. It is translated as CASSLAYDSSEQYF. Full variable domain (missing parts from reference TRBV7-2 and TRBJ2-7): GAGVSQSPSNKVTEKGKDVELRCDPISGHTALYWYRQSLGQGLEFLIYFQGNSAPDKSGLPSDRFSAERTGGSVSTLTIQRTQQEDSAVYLCASSLAYDSSEQYFGPGTRLTVT.

This CDR3 is CASSAHARGDGYTF. CDR3 coding DNA: TGTGCCAGCAGCGCGCATGCTAGGGGCGATGGCTACACCTTC. This chain joins TRBV7-2 and TRBJ1-2; TRBD1 is a possible D gene (5 bases). Germline V CDR1 and CDR2: SGHTA, FQGNSA. The CDR3 covers 14 residues. The V end was cut by 5 bases, the J end by 6 bases, with 16 bases between.

This chain links TRBV19 with TRBJ1-6, with unresolved D. Between the trimmed V and J ends, which lost 9 bases and 0 bases, there was a span of 12 bases. Germline values: CDR1 LNHDA, CDR2 SQIVND (reference sequence). The CDR3 totals 15 residues. CDR3 residues: CASQPGRSYNSPLHF. CDR3 coding DNA: TGTGCCAGCCAACCAGGTCGCTCCTATAATTCACCCCTCCACTTT.

The V and J genes are TRBV18 and TRBJ2-7; weak D call: TRBD2 (6 bases). The CDR3 has 13 residues. V was clipped by 3 bases and J by 3 bases, with 9 bases between them. From germline, CDR1 is KGHSH and CDR2 LQKENI. The CDR3 DNA is TGTGCCAGCTCACCGCGGGATTACTACGAGCAGTACTTC. Protein: CASSPRDYYEQYF.

The V call is TRBV9, the J call TRBJ2-1; perhaps TRBD2 as D (5 bases). This CDR3 has 13 amino acids. Germline values: CDR1 SGDLS, CDR2 YYNGEE. Trimming took 2 bases from V and 7 from J, leaving 10 bases between them. The CDR3 nucleotides read TGTGCCAGCAGCGTCGAGGGCGGGAATGAGCAGTTCTTC. Translated, it gives CASSVEGGNEQFF.

Points on this clone: Other nucleotide sequences in the sample specify the same CDR3. The CDR3 DNA reads as TGTGCCAGCAGCTTAGTAGCGGGAGCCAATGAGCAGTTCTTC. It translates to CASSLVAGANEQFF. The gene calls are TRBV11-3 and TRBJ2-1, with 9 bases identical to TRBD2. After removal of 1 base from V and 6 bases from J, the junction contained 1 base not matched to a gene. From germline, CDR1 is SGHNT and CDR2 YENEEA. The length of the CDR3 is 14 residues.

The chain recombines TRBV11-3 with TRBJ2-5; D may be TRBD1 (6 bases). The length of the CDR3 is 14 residues. The germline V gene has CDR1 SGHNT and CDR2 YENEEA. The V end lost 3 bases, the J end lost 1 base, and 9 bases lay between the germline ends. DNA for the CDR3: TGTGCCAGCAGCTTGGGGGCCACCCAAGAGACCCAGTACTTC. Protein product: CASSLGATQETQYF.

The gene calls are TRBV21-1 and TRBJ2-7; TRBD1, as called in the table, went unchecked against the DNA. TRBV21-1 is assigned pseudogene status. This CDR3 spans 15 amino acids. The CDR3 sequence: CASSYRTGVSYEQYF. In DNA, the CDR3 is TGTGCCAGCAGTTACAGGACAGGGGTCTCCTACGAGCAGTACTTC.

A few counts support this clone. The V gene is TRBV5-8, the J gene TRBJ1-5; possible D gene TRBD1, 6 bases. From germline, CDR1 is SGHTS and CDR2 YDEGEE. This CDR3 contains 14 residues. Trimming shortened V by 2 bases and J by 4 bases, and 10 bases separated the two germline ends. CDR3 region: CASSFHRENQPQHF. The CDR3 DNA reads TGTGCCAGCAGCTTTCACAGGGAAAATCAGCCCCAGCATTTT.

The V gene is TRBV9, the J gene TRBJ2-3, with 7 bases matching TRBD2. This CDR3 is 16 amino acids long. The V gene's germline CDR1 is SGDLS and CDR2 YYNGEE. Trimming took 1 base from V and 1 from J; bases not matched to a gene: 6. The CDR3 DNA reads TGTGCCAGCAGCGTATTCCCGGGACTACGCACAGATACGCAGTATTTT. Protein: CASSVFPGLRTDTQYF.

This clone was seen once. The gene calls are TRBV9 and TRBJ2-1, with D tentatively TRBD1 (7 bases). This CDR3 has 18 amino acids. Looked up from germline, CDR1 is SGDLS and CDR2 is YYNGEE. V gave up 0 bases and J gave up 5 bases, with 21 bases separating them. The CDR3 sequence: CASSVEGGTGDQNNEQFF. Written as DNA, the CDR3 is TGTGCCAGCAGCGTAGAGGGGGGAACAGGGGATCAAAACAATGAGCAGTTCTTC.